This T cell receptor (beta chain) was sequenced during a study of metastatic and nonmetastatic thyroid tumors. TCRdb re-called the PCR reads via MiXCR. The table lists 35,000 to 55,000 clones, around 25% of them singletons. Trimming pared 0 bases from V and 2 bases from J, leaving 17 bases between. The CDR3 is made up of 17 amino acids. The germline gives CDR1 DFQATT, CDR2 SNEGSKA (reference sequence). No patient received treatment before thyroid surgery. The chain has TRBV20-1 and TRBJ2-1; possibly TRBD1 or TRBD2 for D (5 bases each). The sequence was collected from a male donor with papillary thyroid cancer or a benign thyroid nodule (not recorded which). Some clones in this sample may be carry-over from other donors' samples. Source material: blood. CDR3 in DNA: TGCAGTGCTAGAGATTCGGGGCAGCGGTACCCCTACAATGAGCAGTTCTTC. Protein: CSARDSGQRYPYNEQFF.